The rows below give T cell receptor beta chains drawn from one sample of a study of CD8+CD57+ T cells in acquired aplastic anemia. In TCRdb, the reads were re-called with MiXCR into one record per CDR3 protein. This table has 250,000 to 350,000 distinct CDR3 sequences, around 60% appearing once. Sequencing used sorted CD4+, CD8+, or CD8+CD57+ T cells (not recorded which) from PBMCs. Receptors originate from a human donor with severe aplastic anemia or a healthy control (not recorded which). Both conserved end residues are part of each CDR3. The D gene is left open where the match is weak. Part of the rows lack a size; the others show once, few, many or a class for expanded clones.

d_gene	abundance	len	j_gene	v_gene	CDR3aa	CDR3nt
NA	NA	16	TRBJ1-1	TRBV6-5	CASSTGQPTLGTEAFF	TGTGCCAGCAGTACCGGACAGCCGACATTGGGCACTGAAGCTTTCTTT
TRBD1	NA	14	TRBJ2-3	TRBV7-2	CASIPDRATDTQYF	TGTGCCAGCATTCCGGACAGGGCCACAGATACGCAGTATTTT
NA	NA	14	TRBJ1-4	TRBV19	CASSFRDTNEKLFF	TGTGCCAGTAGTTTCCGGGACACAAATGAAAAACTGTTTTTT
TRBD1	few	13	TRBJ1-3	TRBV29-1	CSVATGSGNTIYF	TGCAGCGTAGCGACAGGGTCTGGAAACACCATATATTTT
NA	NA	13	TRBJ1-6	TRBV20-1	CSARGDYNSPLHF	TGCAGTGCTAGGGGCGATTATAATTCACCCCTCCACTTT
NA	many	15	TRBJ2-5	TRBV9	CASSLRLGVGETQYF	TGTGCCAGCAGCCTTAGACTTGGGGTGGGGGAGACCCAGTACTTC
TRBD2	NA	18	TRBJ2-1	TRBV7-2	CASSQTSGGGRSYNEQFF	TGTGCCAGCAGCCAGACTAGCGGGGGGGGACGGTCCTACAATGAGCAGTTCTTC
NA	NA	14	TRBJ2-7	TRBV7-9	CASSSGKNPYEQYF	TGTGCCAGCAGCTCTGGAAAAAACCCCTACGAGCAGTACTTC
TRBD1	many	15	TRBJ1-5	TRBV5-1	CASSAQGDSNQPQHF	TGCGCCAGCAGCGCCCAGGGGGATAGCAATCAGCCCCAGCATTTT
TRBD1	NA	15	TRBJ2-7	TRBV7-7	CASSLGTGVSYEQYF	TGTGCCAGCAGCCTCGGGACAGGTGTATCCTACGAGCAGTACTTC
NA	NA	14	TRBJ2-3	TRBV11-3	CASSLLGVTDTQYF	TGTGCCAGCAGTTTGTTAGGGGTCACAGATACGCAGTATTTT
NA	NA	13	TRBJ1-6	TRBV7-2	CASSLGDNSPLHF	TGTGCCAGCAGCTTGGGGGATAATTCACCCCTCCACTTT
TRBD1	NA	18	TRBJ1-5	TRBV4-1	CASSQDLETGTSNQPQHF	TGCGCCAGCAGCCAAGACTTAGAGACAGGGACTAGCAATCAGCCCCAGCATTTT
NA	many	16	TRBJ1-3	TRBV12-3/TRBV12-4	CASSSFRGGGGNTIYF	TGTGCCAGCAGTTCGTTTCGGGGGGGGGGCGGAAACACCATATATTTT
NA	few	17	TRBJ2-1	TRBV14	CASSQGLGGWTYNEQFF	TGTGCCAGCAGCCAAGGCCTTGGAGGTTGGACCTACAATGAGCAGTTCTTC
NA	NA	14	TRBJ1-2	TRBV18	CASSQGQGKWGYTF	TGTGCCAGCTCACAAGGGCAGGGGAAATGGGGCTACACCTTC
NA	NA	16	TRBJ1-6	TRBV30	CAWSAWGGDYNSPLHF	TGTGCCTGGAGTGCCTGGGGGGGCGATTATAATTCACCCCTCCACTTT
NA	NA	12	TRBJ2-7	TRBV29-1	CSVGGASYEQYF	TGCAGCGTTGGAGGGGCAAGCTACGAGCAGTACTTC
NA	many	12	TRBJ1-2	TRBV20-1	CSASSANYGYTF	TGCAGTGCTTCCTCAGCTAATTATGGCTACACCTTC
NA	NA	14	TRBJ2-1	TRBV20-1	CSARAGSLYNEQFF	TGCAGTGCTAGAGCGGGGAGTTTATACAATGAGCAGTTCTTC
TRBD1	NA	15	TRBJ1-4	TRBV25-1	CASSEGTGLGEKLFF	TGTGCCAGCAGTGAAGGGACAGGCTTAGGTGAAAAACTGTTTTTT
TRBD1	NA	14	TRBJ1-6	TRBV7-6	CASSQGTEGFALHF	TGTGCCAGCAGCCAAGGGACAGAGGGCTTCGCCCTCCACTTT
NA	NA	14	TRBJ1-2	TRBV7-9	CASSLSGGVYGYTF	TGTGCCAGCAGCTTATCGGGAGGGGTTTATGGCTACACCTTC
NA	many	13	TRBJ1-6	TRBV5-1	CASSFLRNSPLHF	TGCGCCAGCAGCTTCTTGAGGAATTCACCCCTCCACTTT
NA	NA	13	TRBJ1-6	TRBV20-1	CSATSGGNSPLHF	TGCAGTGCTACTAGCGGGGGGAATTCACCCCTCCACTTT
NA	NA	14	TRBJ2-7	TRBV25-1	CASVAPRQDHEQYF	TGTGCCAGCGTTGCGCCGAGACAGGACCACGAGCAGTACTTC
NA	NA	13	TRBJ1-4	TRBV14	CASSHDTLGKLFF	TGTGCCAGCAGCCATGACACCTTGGGAAAACTGTTTTTT
NA	NA	13	TRBJ1-1	TRBV20-1	CSAIQDSNTEAFF	TGCAGTGCTATACAAGACAGCAACACTGAAGCTTTCTTT
NA	NA	16	TRBJ2-3	TRBV7-2	CASSLAPGGRADTQYF	TGTGCCAGCAGCTTAGCGCCGGGGGGCCGGGCAGATACGCAGTATTTT
NA	many	11	TRBJ2-7	TRBV29-1	CSGGYGDEQYF	TGCAGCGGGGGATATGGGGACGAGCAGTACTTC
NA	NA	13	TRBJ2-7	TRBV2	CASSRGGTYEQYF	TGTGCCAGCAGTCGAGGGGGTACCTACGAGCAGTACTTC
NA	NA	16	TRBJ1-5	TRBV15	CATSRGDGRNNQPQHF	TGTGCCACCAGCAGAGGGGACGGTCGAAACAATCAGCCCCAGCATTTT
TRBD1	many	15	TRBJ1-1	TRBV20-1	CSARDPSGGNTEAFF	TGCAGTGCTAGAGATCCCTCAGGGGGTAACACTGAAGCTTTCTTT
NA	few	13	TRBJ1-1	TRBV20-1	CSARETGNTEAFF	TGCAGTGCTAGGGAGACAGGGAACACTGAAGCTTTCTTT
TRBD1	once	16	TRBJ1-5	TRBV20-1	CSAGLVAGQPNQPQHF	TGCAGTGCGGGGTTAGTGGCGGGACAGCCTAATCAGCCCCAGCATTTT
TRBD1	NA	15	TRBJ2-7	TRBV9	CASSPNRDRSYEQYF	TGTGCCAGCAGCCCGAACCGGGACAGGTCCTACGAGCAGTACTTC
TRBD1	NA	15	TRBJ1-5	TRBV2	CASTETGAGRQPQHF	TGTGCCAGCACCGAGACAGGGGCAGGGAGGCAGCCCCAGCATTTT
NA	NA	17	TRBJ2-7	TRBV20-1	CSAPPGRGAPGNYEQYF	TGCAGTGCGCCACCAGGACGGGGGGCCCCAGGGAACTACGAGCAGTACTTC
NA	many	15	TRBJ2-3	TRBV7-8	CASSLADLNADTQYF	TGTGCCAGCAGCTTAGCCGACCTTAACGCAGATACGCAGTATTTT
NA	NA	13	TRBJ2-3	TRBV9	CASSQDPAGTQYF	TGTGCCAGCAGCCAAGATCCGGCAGGTACGCAGTATTTT
TRBD2	once	17	TRBJ2-2	TRBV19	CASSQGLAGGLTGELFF	TGTGCCAGTAGCCAGGGACTAGCGGGGGGCCTAACCGGGGAGCTGTTTTTT
TRBD1	many	11	TRBJ2-1	TRBV20-1	CSAPRGLEQFF	TGCAGTGCTCCGAGGGGGCTTGAGCAGTTCTTC
NA	NA	10	TRBJ2-2	TRBV20-1	CSARDGELLF	TGCAGTGCTAGAGATGGGGAGCTGTTATTT
NA	once	12	TRBJ1-1	TRBV29-1	CSVGGAPSEAFF	TGCAGCGTTGGGGGGGCCCCCTCTGAAGCTTTCTTT
TRBD1	NA	14	TRBJ1-6	TRBV7-3	CASSNTGVSSPLHF	TGTGCCAGCAGTAATACAGGGGTAAGCTCACCCCTCCACTTT
NA	NA	12	TRBJ1-1	TRBV20-1	CSALRVGTGSFF	NA
TRBD1	NA	17	TRBJ1-1	TRBV2	CASVSTKDRATNTEAFF	TGTGCCAGCGTTTCAACCAAAGACAGGGCGACGAACACTGAAGCTTTCTTT
NA	NA	11	TRBJ2-5	TRBV20-1	CSARLRETQYF	TGCAGTGCTAGGCTCCGGGAGACCCAGTACTTC
NA	NA	14	TRBJ1-5	TRBV2	CASSEGARNQPQHF	TGTGCCAGCAGCGAGGGTGCCCGCAATCAGCCCCAGCATTTT
NA	NA	12	TRBJ1-2	TRBV7-9	CASSRGGDGYTF	TGTGCCAGCTCGCGAGGGGGAGATGGCTACACCTTC
TRBD1	NA	15	TRBJ2-5	TRBV14	CASRSRQGAGETQYF	TGTGCCAGTAGATCTAGACAGGGGGCGGGAGAGACCCAGTACTTC
NA	NA	14	TRBJ2-5	TRBV10-3	CAISGQKGEGTQYF	TGTGCCATCAGTGGGCAGAAGGGGGAAGGGACCCAGTACTTC
TRBD1	NA	12	TRBJ1-2	TRBV20-1	CSAHRDRGPNTF	TGCAGTGCCCACCGGGACAGGGGGCCGAACACCTTC
NA	many	14	TRBJ1-2	TRBV6-5	CASGAAARNYRYTF	TGTGCCAGCGGGGCGGCTGCTCGCAACTATCGCTACACCTTC